This T cell receptor beta chain was retrieved from a study of blood T cell repertoires in COVID-19 (dated by TCRdb to the early 2020s). With regard to the full study: The collaborator samples originated in the United States, Italy and Spain and spanned the acute and convalescent phases of COVID-19. A de-identified subject ID, COVID-19 status, age in years and sex were almost always included in the sample metadata. The prospective study material was composed of cDNA or gDNA derived from T cells, B-cell-depleted T cells, or PBMCs. The repertoires were made available in a free public database intended to serve as a resource for research on the immune response to SARS-CoV-2. The samples were drawn from two sources: the first 160 participants of the ongoing ImmuneRACE study, and 950 to 1,500 subjects contributed by 6 global collaborators. Where available, HLA class I and class II types were obtained from metadata supplied by the sample provider rather than from assay-based typing. Deeply sampled blood TCRbeta repertoires from subjects exposed to, actively infected with, or recovered from COVID-19 were included in the dataset.

TCRbeta CDR3 regions were amplified from genomic DNA using the immunoSEQ Assay, a bias-controlled multiplex PCR. Concerning the study's data processing: Nucleated cell counts per sample were estimated from amplification of reference gene primers within the assay. To quantify the absolute abundance of each unique TCRbeta CDR3 rearrangement, sequence reads were collapsed and filtered. For each sample, productive Simpson clonality was calculated as the square root of Simpson's diversity index across productive rearrangements. Here the immuneACCESS table is served through TCRdb, limited to in-frame sequences with V and J called. Missing clones are a known gap in these copies; in checked studies unresolved V genes cover under half, and the rest lacks a known reason. The V and J calls and the clone size are those of that table, but D and trimming were determined from the DNA. This sample comprises approximately 170,000 clones, about nine tenths of them detected only once. Jointly, the top ten make up approximately 0.8% of the sample.

In the prospective study, participants were roughly 18 to 100 years old, resided in 25 or so geographic areas of the United States, and were enrolled through a virtual design. In the prospective study, cohorts were assigned on the basis of participant-reported clinical history obtained from a screening survey and a study questionnaire. ImmuneRACE Cohort 3 recovered participants were defined by two consecutive negative NP/OP PCR tests, healthcare professional clearance, or symptom resolution. Mobile phlebotomists in the prospective study collected whole blood, serum and a nasopharyngeal or oropharyngeal swab from every participant. Prospective study participants could optionally give additional blood draws and questionnaires over a roughly 2-month period. Before DNA extraction, blood samples from the prospective study were shipped at room temperature or frozen. Study-level results and caveats: Clinical and demographic metadata were provided uncurated, with the amount varying by source and participant.

A note on this clone: This clone's antigen is unknown. No much larger clonotype is one base removed from it; base qualities were not supplied.

This receptor was taken from a woman younger than 30 who had recovered from COVID-19. The sample comprised PBMCs or T cells enriched from blood (not recorded which).

At the DNA level, the sequence is TGTGCCACCAGCAGAGCGTGGGGGCGAAATGAAAAACTGTTTTTT. Its translation reads: CATSRAWGRNEKLFF. The rearrangement combines TRBV15 with TRBJ1-4; the D segment could be TRBD1, given 6 matching bases. The V and J ends are trimmed by 1 base and 5 bases, leaving 11 bases between them. Its CDR3 holds 15 amino acids, cysteine through phenylalanine. Solely the CDR3 DNA is kept, with 45 bases framed from the first base. Reading the germline V gene (reference sequence) gives CDR1 LNHNV and CDR2 YYDKDF. With all but the CDR3 taken from the reference TRBV15 and TRBJ1-4 genes, the full variable domain is: DAMVIQNPRYQVTQFGKPVTLSCSQTLNHNVMYWYQQKSSQAPKLLFHYYDKDFNNEADTPDNFQSRRPNTSFCFLDIRSPGLGDTAMYLCATSRAWGRNEKLFFGSGTQLSVL.